The 20 T cell receptor beta chains below all came from one sample that was sequenced in a study of blood T cells in healthy people across ages. The authors ran a second PCR of about 6 to 11 cycles using a sample-barcoded 5' primer and a J-beta primer mix. TCRdb independently ran MiXCR on the 5' RACE reads; one entry per CDR3 protein. Of about 780,000 distinct CDR3 sequences listed, about 42% are singletons. Specimen: blood. These receptors all stem from a man aged 80 or over in good health.

The chain is built from TRBV30 and TRBJ2-7, with 9 bases matching TRBD2. Losses at the gene ends were 4 bases for V and 2 bases for J; bases not matched to a gene: 6. The germline V gene encodes CDR1 GTSNPN and CDR2 SVGIG (reference sequence). This CDR3 comprises 14 residues. CDR3 sequence reads: CAWNRGRVTYEQYF. CDR3 in DNA: TGTGCCTGGAATCGCGGGAGGGTTACCTACGAGCAGTACTTC.

This clonotype was seen a few times. This sequence joins TRBV10-3 and TRBJ2-7, with a tentative D call TRBD1 (6 bases). Near its end, the DNA agrees better with TRBJ2-5, so the J call may be wrong. The CDR3 runs 13 residues. Germline values: CDR1 ENHRY, CDR2 SYGVKD. CDR3 region: CASKDSQKETQYF. CDR3 sequence (DNA): TGTGCCAGCAAGGACAGCCAGAAAGAGACCCAGTACTTC.

Many counts were recorded for this clonotype. The chain combines TRBV5-1 with TRBJ2-7; D is undetermined. The CDR3 covers 15 residues. The V end was cut by 1 base, the J end by 0 bases, with 11 bases between. CDR1 and CDR2 (germline): SGHRS, YFSETQ. Written as DNA, the CDR3 is TGCGCCAGCAGCTTGACTGTAGGCAGCTCCTACGAGCAGTACTTC. It yields the protein CASSLTVGSSYEQYF.

The chain recombines TRBV6-2 or TRBV6-3 with TRBJ1-2, with a possible D match to TRBD1 (6 bases). In germline, CDR1 is MNHEY, CDR2 SVGEGT. The CDR3 sequence is 13 residues long. The V and J ends lost 6 bases and 4 bases respectively, with 12 bases between them. In nucleotides, the CDR3 is TGTGCCAGCAGAAGCGGACAGACCTATGGCTACACCTTC. As protein: CASRSGQTYGYTF.

This clonotype was detected only once. This chain connects TRBV27 to TRBJ1-2; D is unresolved. The germline V and J ends were trimmed by 2 bases and 0 bases, with 10 bases remaining between them. Germline V gene lookup returns CDR1 MNHEY and CDR2 SMNVEV (reference sequence). The length of the CDR3 is 15 residues. This CDR3 is CASSLRPGSNYGYTF. Here the CDR3 DNA reads TGTGCCAGCAGTTTACGTCCAGGTTCTAACTATGGCTACACCTTC.

The genes are TRBV27 and TRBJ1-1; D not certain. The length of the CDR3 is 14 residues. Per the germline V gene, CDR1 is MNHEY and CDR2 is SMNVEV (reference sequence). Trimming took off 5 bases at V and 4 bases at J, with 14 bases between the two ends. The CDR3 protein is CASSSRRGSTEAFF. CDR3 nucleotide sequence: TGTGCCAGCAGTAGTAGGCGGGGTAGCACTGAAGCTTTCTTT.

The chain uses TRBV14 and TRBJ2-2; tentative D call: TRBD1 (5 bases). Looked up from germline, CDR1 is SGHDN and CDR2 is FVKESK. The CDR3 has 17 amino acids. Trimming took 4 bases from V and 0 from J, leaving 15 bases between them. CDR3 residues: CASSPLTDIANTGELFF. The CDR3 DNA reads TGTGCCAGCAGCCCCTTGACGGACATAGCGAACACCGGGGAGCTGTTTTTT.

The genes are TRBV6-2 or TRBV6-3 and TRBJ2-1, with no clear D. Trimming took off 7 bases at V and 14 bases at J, with 18 bases between the two ends. The V gene's germline CDR1 is MNHEY and CDR2 SVGEGT. This CDR3 region has 12 residues. This chain's CDR3 is CASTPDGASKFF. In DNA form, the CDR3 reads TGTGCCAGCACCCCAGATGGTGCTTCTAAGTTCTTC.

A few counts support this clonotype. This chain links TRBV7-2 with TRBJ2-1, with 8 bases identical to TRBD2. CDR1 is SGHTA, CDR2 FQGNSA, per germline. The CDR3 totals 18 residues. Germline trimming cut 4 bases from V and 1 base from J; bases unmatched to any gene: 12. DNA of the CDR3: TGTGCCAGCAGCTCCCGGGCGGGGGGAGTGAGGTCCTACAATGAGCAGTTCTTC. Encoded protein: CASSSRAGGVRSYNEQFF.

The V and J genes are TRBV7-2 and TRBJ1-2; the D gene is possibly TRBD1 (6 bases). The CDR3 is 15 amino acids. The V end was cut by 4 bases, the J end by 8 bases, with 20 bases between. The germline gives CDR1 SGHTA, CDR2 FQGNSA. For the CDR3, the DNA is TGTGCCAGCAGCTCTCCCGGGGGGGCTTCTATCGGCTACACCTTC. Translated, it gives CASSSPGGASIGYTF.

The gene calls are TRBV10-1 and TRBJ2-3; 8 nucleotides agree with TRBD2. The CDR3 is 13 residues long. Germline values: CDR1 WNHNN, CDR2 SYGVQD (reference sequence). V gave up 5 bases and J gave up 6 bases; unmatched junction bases: 4. CDR3 in amino acids: CASSTGGPDTQYF. The CDR3 region has the DNA TGCGCCAGCAGTACGGGAGGGCCGGATACGCAGTATTTT.

This clonotype appeared once. V and J are TRBV2 and TRBJ2-7; D is unclear. The germline gives CDR1 SNHLY, CDR2 FYNNEI. The CDR3 sequence is 14 residues long. With 3 bases removed from V and 1 base from J, the gap between germline ends came to 10 bases. In DNA form, the CDR3 reads TGTGCCAGCAGTGACTCATTCTTGTCCTACGAGCAGTACTTC. Encoded protein: CASSDSFLSYEQYF.

This clonotype has more than one count but fewer than ten. The chain joins TRBV7-2 to TRBJ2-4; the D gene is possibly TRBD2 (6 bases). The CDR3 totals 12 residues. Trimming left V 5 bases short and J 13 bases short, with 15 bases between. Germline V gives CDR1 SGHTA, CDR2 FQGNSA. CDR3 nucleotides: TGTGCCAGCAGCCCCACAGTACGGGAGCAGTACTTC. This translates into CASSPTVREQYF. Variable domain in full (rest from reference TRBV7-2 and TRBJ2-4): GAGVSQSPSNKVTEKGKDVELRCDPISGHTALYWYRQSLGQGLEFLIYFQGNSAPDKSGLPSDRFSAERTGGSVSTLTIQRTQQEDSAVYLCASSPTVREQYFGAGTRLSVL.

In its sample, this clonotype was seen once. V is TRBV29-1 and J is TRBJ1-1; 7 nucleotides line up with TRBD1. This CDR3 has 13 residues. Germline assignment: CDR1 SQVTM and CDR2 ANQGSEA. The junction had 12 bases not matched to a gene; V was cut back by 3 bases and J by 11 bases. As DNA, the CDR3 is TGCAGCGTTGAGACTGGGACAGCACGTGGCGCTTTCTTT. Amino acid sequence: CSVETGTARGAFF.

Details on this clonotype: Its ends do not fully match the called genes, so a read error is possible. The rearrangement uses TRBV4-3 and TRBJ2-5, with D perhaps TRBD2 (5 bases). Germline values: CDR1 LGHNA, CDR2 YSLEER. The CDR3 has 17 residues. The CDR3 loop is CTSSQEIEGVFQETQYF. The DNA for the CDR3 is TGCACCAGCAGCCAAGAGATAGAGGGAGTATTCCAGGAGACCCAGTACTTC.

The chain carries TRBV20-1 and TRBJ2-6; 7 bases are a match to TRBD2. Germline V gene data show CDR1 as DFQATT and CDR2 as SNEGSKA (reference sequence). After removal of 0 bases from V and 11 bases from J, the junction contained 7 bases not matched to a gene. The CDR3 totals 14 residues. CDR3 DNA sequence: TGCAGTGCTAGAGATCGCGGGAGTCCTCACGTCCTGACTTTC. Amino acid sequence: CSARDRGSPHVLTF.

The genes are TRBV6-1 and TRBJ2-6, with TRBD1 matching over 9 bases. CDR1 is MNHNS and CDR2 is SASEGT in the germline V gene. The CDR3 consists of 18 residues. V lost 5 bases to trimming and J lost 6 bases; unmatched junction nucleotides: 14. This CDR3 is CASSLPGQGLFPANVLTF. The CDR3 DNA follows: TGTGCCAGCAGTCTCCCGGGACAGGGCCTCTTTCCGGCCAACGTCCTGACTTTC.

This clonotype was counted only a few times. The rearrangement joins TRBV10-3 to TRBJ1-2, with a tentative D call TRBD1 (5 bases). The CDR3 is 13 residues long. Between the trimmed V and J ends, which lost 4 bases and 3 bases, there was a span of 9 bases. Germline-derived CDR1 and CDR2 are ENHRY and SYGVKD. CDR3 amino acids: CAISAGTDYGYTF. The CDR3, as DNA: TGTGCCATCAGTGCCGGGACGGACTATGGCTACACCTTC.

This chain links TRBV10-1 with TRBJ2-7; tentatively, D is TRBD1 (6 bases). The germline V and J ends were trimmed by 7 bases and 0 bases, with 13 bases remaining between them. Germline assignment: CDR1 WNHNN and CDR2 SYGVQD (reference sequence). This CDR3 has 14 amino acids. CDR3 nucleotides: TGCGCCAGCATTGACAGGTTAGGCTCCTACGAGCAGTACTTC. Amino acid sequence: CASIDRLGSYEQYF.

The chain uses TRBV29-1 and TRBJ2-7; 9 positions agree with TRBD2. The J call is in doubt because the DNA end fits TRBJ2-5 better. Germline loops: CDR1 SQVTM, CDR2 ANQGSEA. This CDR3 spans 14 amino acids. As DNA, the CDR3 is TGCAGCGTTGCATTTAGCGGGAGAGGGGGGACCCAGTACTTC. Residues: CSVAFSGRGGTQYF.